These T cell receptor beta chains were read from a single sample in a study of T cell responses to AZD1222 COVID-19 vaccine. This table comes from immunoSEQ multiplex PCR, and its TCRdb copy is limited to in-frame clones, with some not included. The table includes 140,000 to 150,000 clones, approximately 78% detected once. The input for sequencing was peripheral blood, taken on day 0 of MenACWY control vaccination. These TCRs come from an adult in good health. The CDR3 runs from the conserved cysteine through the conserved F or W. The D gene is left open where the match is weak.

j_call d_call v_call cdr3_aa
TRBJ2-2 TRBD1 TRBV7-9 CASSLGGGQGLNTGELFF
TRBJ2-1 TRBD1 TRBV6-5 CASSPTGGSYNEQFF
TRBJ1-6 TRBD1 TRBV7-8 CASSSRVPGTGGVSPLHF
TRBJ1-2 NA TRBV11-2 CASSLEPGARGGYTF
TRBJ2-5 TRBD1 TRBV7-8 CASSARGRMETQYF
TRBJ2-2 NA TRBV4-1 CASSQEVPQGSTGELFF
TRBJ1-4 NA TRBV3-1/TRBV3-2 CASSQLQEKLFF
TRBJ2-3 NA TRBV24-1 CATSDPRGGGVTDTQYF
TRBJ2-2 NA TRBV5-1 CASTLSSANTGELFF
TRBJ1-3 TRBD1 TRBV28 CASSLIGQASGNTIYF
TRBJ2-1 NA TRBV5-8 CASSFRGPQSYNEQFF
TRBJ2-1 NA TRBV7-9 CASSLYSVDEQFF
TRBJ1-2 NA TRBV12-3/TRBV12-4 CASTGGDYGYTF
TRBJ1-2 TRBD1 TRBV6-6 CASTMGGTAYGYTF
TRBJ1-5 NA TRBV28 CASSPSGVGRHQPQHF
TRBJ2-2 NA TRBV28 CASSFWGTPTNTGELFF
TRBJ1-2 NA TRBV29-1 CSVGIRASQNGYTF
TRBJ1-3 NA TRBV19 CASSIGQSIISTIYF
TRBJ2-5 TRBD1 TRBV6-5 CASSLAGGTETQYF
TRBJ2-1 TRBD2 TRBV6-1 CASSEKLAGGYNEQFF